Shown below are 22 T cell receptor beta chains from a single sample sequenced in a study of beta chain features in type 1 diabetes. Overall study results and limits: Researchers report that Type 1 diabetes patients had moderately but significantly shorter TCRB CDR3s across all four CD4+ subsets.

The whole isolated RNA underwent reverse transcription, so sequencing captured expressed TCRB transcripts. Sequencing was performed with immunoSEQ multiplex PCR; in TCRdb, only in-frame clones are kept and a portion is missing. The sample carries 300,000 or so clones, approximately 12% recorded once. Their antigens remain unidentified. The sample consisted of naive CD4+ T cells from blood. Receptor source: a woman aged 18-29 years with type 1 diabetes.

The CDR3 coding sequence is TGCGCCAGCAGCTTGGGAGCTCTCCCCGGCTACACCTTC. Protein sequence: CASSLGALPGYTF. The gene calls are TRBV5-1 and TRBJ1-2; D is ambiguous. Trimming pared 0 bases from V and 8 bases from J, leaving 11 bases between. The CDR3 contains 13 residues. Per the germline V gene, CDR1 is SGHRS and CDR2 is YFSETQ.

This sequence joins TRBV5-1 and TRBJ2-5, with D possibly matching TRBD2 (5 bases). The length of the CDR3 is 14 residues. Trimming cost V 4 bases and J 3 bases, with 13 bases left between them. Germline V gene sequence: CDR1 SGHRS, CDR2 YFSETQ. The CDR3 protein is CASSPYSAKETQYF. CDR3 coding DNA: TGCGCCAGCAGCCCCTATAGCGCGAAAGAGACCCAGTACTTC.

The CDR3 bases are TGCAGCGTTCATTCTACAGGGGGTAACACCGGGGAGCTGTTTTTT. It translates to CSVHSTGGNTGELFF. The rearrangement joins TRBV29-1 to TRBJ2-2; the match to TRBD1 covers 8 bases. Germline CDR1 is SQVTM and CDR2 is ANQGSEA. This CDR3 is 15 amino acids long. Unmatched junction bases numbered 7, after V lost 5 bases and J lost 2 bases.

This clone appeared a few times. The rearrangement joins TRBV23-1 to TRBJ1-2; a possible D gene is TRBD1 (6 bases). TRBV23-1 is an ORF for which the function is uncertain. There are 15 residues in the CDR3. The V and J ends lost 3 bases and 0 bases respectively, with 11 bases between them. The CDR3 reads CASSQPDSPNYGYTF. CDR3 DNA sequence: TGCGCCAGCAGTCAGCCGGACAGCCCTAACTATGGCTACACCTTC.

This rearrangement joins TRBV11-2 to TRBJ1-1; the D is unclear. Trimming stripped 3 bases from V and 3 bases from J, with 8 bases between. CDR3 size: 13 residues. The germline V gene has CDR1 SGHAT and CDR2 FQNNGV. In DNA, the CDR3 is TGTGCCAGCAGCTTCGGCCGGGACACTGAAGCTTTCTTT. Its translation: CASSFGRDTEAFF.

There are a few counts of this clone. The CDR3: CALTRGSSYNEQFF. The CDR3 coding sequence is TGTGCCCTCACCCGGGGGAGCTCCTACAATGAGCAGTTCTTC. The chain is built from TRBV30 and TRBJ2-1, with a weak D call TRBD2 (6 bases). V dropped 8 bases and J dropped 0 bases, with 14 bases sitting between them. CDR3 length: 14 amino acids. Germline loops: CDR1 GTSNPN, CDR2 SVGIG (reference sequence). Filled out from reference TRBV30 and TRBJ2-1, the complete variable domain reads SQTIHQWPATLVQPVGSPLSLECTVEGTSNPNLYWYRQAAGRGLQLLFYSVGIGQISSEVPQNLSASRPQDRQFILSSKKLLLSDSGFYLCALTRGSSYNEQFFGPGTRLTVL.

The chain carries TRBV9 and TRBJ2-1, with D perhaps matching TRBD2 (6 bases). V lost 0 bases, J lost 7 bases, and 8 bases lay in between. This CDR3 comprises 13 residues. Germline V lookup: CDR1 SGDLS, CDR2 YYNGEE. Here the CDR3 DNA reads TGTGCCAGCAGCGTAGGTGGGGGGAATGAGCAGTTCTTC. Translating it yields CASSVGGGNEQFF.

The chain employs TRBV19 and TRBJ2-5; D is possibly TRBD2 (5 bases). V dropped 3 bases and J dropped 3 bases, with 8 bases sitting between them. The CDR3 covers 13 residues. Germline V gives CDR1 LNHDA, CDR2 SQIVND (reference sequence). CDR3 in amino acids: CASSMIAKETQYF. For the CDR3, the DNA is TGTGCCAGTAGTATGATAGCGAAAGAGACCCAGTACTTC.

In its sample, this clone was seen a few times. The rearrangement joins TRBV7-2 to TRBJ2-1, with TRBD2 matching 8 bases. The CDR3 covers 14 residues. The J segment lost 8 bases and the V segment lost 4 bases, leaving 7 bases of the junction unmatched. CDR1 and CDR2 (germline): SGHTA, FQGNSA. CDR3 residues: CASSSEGLAYEQFF. CDR3 coding DNA: TGTGCCAGCAGCTCCGAAGGACTAGCCTATGAGCAGTTCTTC. Combining the CDR3 with reference TRBV7-2 and TRBJ2-1 gives the whole variable domain GAGVSQSPSNKVTEKGKDVELRCDPISGHTALYWYRQSLGQGLEFLIYFQGNSAPDKSGLPSDRFSAERTGGSVSTLTIQRTQQEDSAVYLCASSSEGLAYEQFFGPGTRLTVL.

This chain joins TRBV4-2 and TRBJ2-1; 9 positions match TRBD2. Germline V gene lookup returns CDR1 LGHNA and CDR2 YNFKEQ. The junction had 14 bases not matched to a gene; V was cut back by 0 bases and J by 2 bases. The length of the CDR3 is 20 residues. CDR3 DNA: TGTGCCAGCAGCCAAGAAGATTTAGCGGGAGTGTCCACCACCTACAATGAGCAGTTCTTC. The encoded protein is CASSQEDLAGVSTTYNEQFF.

The CDR3 sequence: CAWSVASGSYEQYF. CDR3 DNA: TGTGCCTGGAGTGTAGCTAGCGGGAGCTACGAGCAGTACTTC. The gene calls are TRBV30 and TRBJ2-7, with 10 bases that match TRBD2. The CDR3 covers 14 residues. Germline assignment: CDR1 GTSNPN and CDR2 SVGIG (reference sequence). V lost 0 bases and J lost 3; bases outside the gene matches: 2.

The chain joins TRBV18 to TRBJ2-7, with TRBD1 matching 9 bases. Germline CDR1 reads KGHSH; CDR2 reads LQKENI. The CDR3 totals 14 residues. The V segment lost 6 bases and the J segment 4 bases; nucleotides outside the gene matches: 7. The DNA of the CDR3 is TGTGCCAGCTCGCTCGGGACAGGGATTTACGAGCAGTACTTC. It translates to CASSLGTGIYEQYF.

This clone was counted a few times. This chain connects TRBV2 to TRBJ2-3; 11 nucleotides agree with TRBD2. CDR3 size: 15 residues. After removal of 4 bases from V and 6 bases from J, the junction contained 6 bases not matched to a gene. CDR1 and CDR2 (germline): SNHLY, FYNNEI. CDR3 DNA: TGTGCCAGCAGTGGCAATAGCGGGAGGGCCGATACGCAGTATTTT. It translates to CASSGNSGRADTQYF.

This sequence joins TRBV14 and TRBJ2-5, with 7 bases that match TRBD1. CDR1 is SGHDN, CDR2 FVKESK, per germline. V trimming: 0 bases; J trimming: 4 bases; junction bases outside the gene matches: 8. The CDR3 sequence is 16 residues long. Here the CDR3 DNA reads TGTGCCAGCAGCCAAGAGACAGGGTTTTGGGCAGAGACCCAGTACTTC. It specifies CASSQETGFWAETQYF.

This clone was observed a few times. This CDR3 reads CASSLAGSGTDTQYF. As DNA, the CDR3 is TGTGCCAGCAGCTTAGCAGGCAGCGGTACTGATACGCAGTATTTT. The chain combines TRBV7-2 with TRBJ2-3, with D maybe TRBD2 (5 bases). Trimming shortened V by 0 bases and J by 6 bases, and 13 bases separated the two germline ends. Germline V gives CDR1 SGHTA, CDR2 FQGNSA. The CDR3 is 15 residues long.

V usage is TRBV1 and J usage is TRBJ2-6; the D segment call TRBD2 is taken from the table without a DNA check. TRBV1 is termed a pseudogene. The CDR3 is 19 amino acids. The DNA of the CDR3 is TGCACCAGCAGCCAAAGAAGGGGTCTAGCGCACAACGGGGCCAACGTCCTGACTTTC. It specifies CTSSQRRGLAHNGANVLTF.

The J gene is TRBJ1-5, the V gene TRBV29-1, with D possibly matching TRBD1 (6 bases). This CDR3 contains 13 residues. Deletions cut 4 bases from V and 3 bases from J, with 10 bases between. The germline V gene has CDR1 SQVTM and CDR2 ANQGSEA. The CDR3 region has the DNA TGCAGCGTTGGGACAGTTTTCAATCAGCCCCAGCATTTT. The encoded protein is CSVGTVFNQPQHF. The full variable domain, its missing parts supplied by reference TRBV29-1 and TRBJ1-5, is SAVISQKPSRDICQRGTSLTIQCQVDSQVTMMFWYRQQPGQSLTLIATANQGSEATYESGFVIDKFPISRPNLTFSTLTVSNMSPEDSSIYLCSVGTVFNQPQHFGDGTRLSIL.

This chain's CDR3 is CAWDRMGDSEQYF. The CDR3 bases are TGTGCCTGGGACAGGATGGGGGATAGCGAGCAGTACTTC. V and J are TRBV30 and TRBJ2-7; possibly TRBD1 for D (6 bases). CDR3 length equals 13 residues. Germline V CDR1 and CDR2: GTSNPN, SVGIG (reference sequence). V dropped 5 bases and J dropped 6 bases, with 17 bases sitting between them.

This sequence joins TRBV9 and TRBJ1-2; tentative D call: TRBD1 (6 bases). Germline CDR1 SGDLS, CDR2 YYNGEE. The CDR3 length is 16 residues. Between the trimmed V and J ends, which lost 0 bases and 5 bases, there was a span of 17 bases. The CDR3 DNA follows: TGTGCCAGCAGCGTAGACCACGAGGCGAGGGGGTATGGCTACACCTTC. It translates to CASSVDHEARGYGYTF.

V gene TRBV5-1 combines with J gene TRBJ2-5, with D uncertain. CDR1 and CDR2 from the germline V gene are SGHRS and YFSETQ. V lost 3 bases and J lost 4, with 13 bases in between. This CDR3 has 14 amino acids. CDR3 protein: CASSWKRGGETQYF. The CDR3 nucleotides are TGCGCCAGCAGCTGGAAGCGCGGCGGAGAGACCCAGTACTTC.

This clone was detected a few times. One junction end disagrees with the germline gene, perhaps due to a read error. The V and J genes are TRBV7-9 and TRBJ1-5, with 11 bases matching TRBD1. Germline lookup yields CDR1 SEHNR and CDR2 FQNEAQ (reference sequence). This CDR3 has 16 amino acids. The CDR3 loop is CASSLAGTGGWQPQHF. CDR3 DNA: TGTGCCAGCAGCCTAGCCGGGACAGGGGGATGGCAGCCCCAGCATTTT.

A few counts support this clone. This chain uses TRBV4-2 with TRBJ2-1; D perhaps matches TRBD2 (5 bases). Germline V gene sequence: CDR1 LGHNA, CDR2 YNFKEQ. Trimming took off 2 bases at V and 0 bases at J, with 14 bases between the two ends. The CDR3 covers 17 residues. The chain's CDR3 is CASSQMTASGSYNEQFF. The DNA for the CDR3 is TGTGCCAGCAGCCAAATGACGGCCAGCGGCTCCTACAATGAGCAGTTCTTC.